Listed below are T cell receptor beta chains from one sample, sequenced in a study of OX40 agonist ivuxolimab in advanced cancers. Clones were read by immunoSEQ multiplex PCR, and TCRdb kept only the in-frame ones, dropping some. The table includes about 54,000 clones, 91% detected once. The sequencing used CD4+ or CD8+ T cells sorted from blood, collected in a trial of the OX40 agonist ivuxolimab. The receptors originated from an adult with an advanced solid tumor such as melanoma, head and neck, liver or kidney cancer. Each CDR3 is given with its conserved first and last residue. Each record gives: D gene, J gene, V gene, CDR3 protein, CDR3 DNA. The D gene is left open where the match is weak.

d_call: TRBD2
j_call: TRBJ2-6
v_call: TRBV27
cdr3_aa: CASSLLRGVGANVLTF
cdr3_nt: TGTGCCAGCAGTCTCCTCCGGGGGGTTGGGGCCAACGTCCTGACTTTC

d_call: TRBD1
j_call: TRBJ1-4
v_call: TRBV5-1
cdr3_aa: CASSKGQGPEKLFF
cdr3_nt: TGCGCCAGCAGCAAGGGACAGGGACCCGAAAAACTGTTTTTT

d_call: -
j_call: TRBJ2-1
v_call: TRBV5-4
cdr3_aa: CASSLEPASSYNEQFF
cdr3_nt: TGTGCCAGCAGCTTGGAGCCAGCCAGCTCCTACAATGAGCAGTTCTTC

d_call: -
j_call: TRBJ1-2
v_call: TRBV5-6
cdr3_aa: CASSWGPSLGVGYTF
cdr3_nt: TGTGCCAGCAGCTGGGGACCGTCCCTAGGAGTCGGCTACACCTTC

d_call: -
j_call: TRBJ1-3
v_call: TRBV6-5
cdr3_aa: CASSYRQDSPGNTIYF
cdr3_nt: TGTGCCAGCAGTTACCGACAGGACAGTCCTGGAAACACCATATATTTT

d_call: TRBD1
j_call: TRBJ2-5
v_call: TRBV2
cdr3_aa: CASSGRQGASEAQYF
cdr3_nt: TGTGCCAGCAGTGGGCGGCAGGGGGCGTCCGAGGCCCAGTACTTC

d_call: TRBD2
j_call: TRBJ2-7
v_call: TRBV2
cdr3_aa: CASRGGAYEQYF
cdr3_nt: TGTGCCAGCAGGGGGGGGGCCTACGAGCAGTACTTC

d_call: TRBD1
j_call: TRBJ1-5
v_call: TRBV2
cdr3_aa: CASSRTGAQQPQHF
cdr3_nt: TGTGCCAGCAGTCGCACAGGGGCACAGCAGCCCCAGCATTTT

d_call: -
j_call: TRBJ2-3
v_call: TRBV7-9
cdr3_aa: CASSLGARWLDTQYF
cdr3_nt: TGTGCCAGCAGCTTAGGCGCCCGTTGGTTAGATACGCAGTATTTT

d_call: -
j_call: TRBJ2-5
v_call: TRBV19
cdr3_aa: CASTMSPASMETQYF
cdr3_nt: TGTGCCAGTACCATGAGTCCGGCTAGCATGGAGACCCAGTACTTC

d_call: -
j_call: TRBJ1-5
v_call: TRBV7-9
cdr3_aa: CASSPPGDYSNQPQHF
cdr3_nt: TGTGCCAGCAGCCCCCCGGGGGATTATAGCAATCAGCCCCAGCATTTT

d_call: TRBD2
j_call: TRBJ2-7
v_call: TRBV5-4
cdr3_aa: CASSQRASERGTPYEQYF
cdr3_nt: TGTGCCAGCAGCCAAAGGGCTAGCGAGCGGGGTACACCCTACGAGCAGTACTTC

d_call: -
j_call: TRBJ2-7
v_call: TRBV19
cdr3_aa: CASSPRDTGYYEQYF
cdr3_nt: TGTGCCAGTAGTCCCCGGGACACTGGGTACTACGAGCAGTACTTC

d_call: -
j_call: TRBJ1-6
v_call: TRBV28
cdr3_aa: CASSLWQGNSPLHF
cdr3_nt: TGTGCCAGCAGTTTATGGCAGGGGAATTCACCCCTCCACTTT

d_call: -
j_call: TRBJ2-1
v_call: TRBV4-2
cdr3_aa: CASSQDNTLVEQFF
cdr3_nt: TGTGCCAGCAGCCAAGATAACACCCTCGTTGAGCAGTTCTTC

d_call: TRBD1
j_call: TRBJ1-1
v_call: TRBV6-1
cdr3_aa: CASSVQGDTEAFF
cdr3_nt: TGTGCCAGCAGTGTACAGGGGGACACTGAAGCTTTCTTT